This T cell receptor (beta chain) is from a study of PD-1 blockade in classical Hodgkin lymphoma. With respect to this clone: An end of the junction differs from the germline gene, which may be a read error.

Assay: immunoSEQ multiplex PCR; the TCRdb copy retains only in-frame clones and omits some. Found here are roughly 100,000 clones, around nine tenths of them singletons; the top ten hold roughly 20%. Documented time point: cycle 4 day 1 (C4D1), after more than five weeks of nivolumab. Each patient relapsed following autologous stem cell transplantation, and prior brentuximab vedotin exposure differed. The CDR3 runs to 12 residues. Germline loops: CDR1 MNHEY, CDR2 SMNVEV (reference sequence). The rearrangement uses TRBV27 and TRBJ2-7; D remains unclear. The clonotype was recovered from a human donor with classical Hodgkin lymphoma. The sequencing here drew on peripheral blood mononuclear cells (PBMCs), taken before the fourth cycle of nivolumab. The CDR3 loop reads CASSSISSEQYF. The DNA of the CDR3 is TGTGCCAGCAGTTCCATATCCTCCGAGCAGTACTTC.